The rows below give T cell receptor beta chains drawn from one sample of a study of blood T cell repertoires in COVID-19. Sequenced by immunoSEQ multiplex PCR; TCRdb stores in-frame clones only, minus some. The sample contains about 120,000 clones, around 85% of which appear only once. Material for sequencing was peripheral blood. The receptors derive from a man between 60 and 75 years old with acute or convalescent COVID-19. CDR3s include the opening cysteine and the closing phenylalanine or tryptophan. The D gene is left open where the match is weak. Not all rows give a size; the values are once, few, many and, for expanded clones, a class.

size: NA; J: TRBJ2-7; D: TRBD1; V: TRBV7-9; DNA: TGTGCCAGCAGCTGGAAAACGGGACAGGGTACCTACGAGCAGTACTTC; CDR3: CASSWKTGQGTYEQYF
size: NA; J: TRBJ1-1; D: NA; V: TRBV25-1; DNA: TGTGCCAGCTCCGAGGGGGGGTACACTGAAGCTTTCTTT; CDR3: CASSEGGYTEAFF
size: NA; J: TRBJ1-1; D: TRBD1; V: TRBV28; DNA: TGTGCCAGCAGTTCCCCCGGGACAGGGGAAAGGAACACTGAAGCTTTCTTT; CDR3: CASSSPGTGERNTEAFF
size: NA; J: TRBJ1-1; D: TRBD1; V: TRBV19; DNA: TGTGCCAGTAGTGTCCGGACAGGAATGAACACTGAAGCTTTCTTT; CDR3: CASSVRTGMNTEAFF
size: few; J: TRBJ2-1; D: TRBD2; V: TRBV28; DNA: TGTGCCAGCAACCCCGGGGGGGTTGATGAGCAGTTCTTC; CDR3: CASNPGGVDEQFF
size: few; J: TRBJ2-1; D: TRBD2; V: TRBV6-4; DNA: TGTGCCAGCAGTACGGAGGGAGGGAATGAGCAGTTCTTC; CDR3: CASSTEGGNEQFF
size: NA; J: TRBJ2-2; D: NA; V: TRBV6-5; DNA: TGTGCCAGCAAAGGACCCGGGGGACTCACCGGGGAGCTGTTTTTT; CDR3: CASKGPGGLTGELFF
size: NA; J: TRBJ2-7; D: NA; V: TRBV30; DNA: TGTGCCTGGGGGGAGGGGGCGCAGTTCGAGCAGTACTTC; CDR3: CAWGEGAQFEQYF
size: once; J: TRBJ2-7; D: NA; V: TRBV7-6; DNA: TGTGCCAGCAGCGATTCCCTTTCAGGGGCTGTCTACGAGCAGTACTTC; CDR3: CASSDSLSGAVYEQYF
size: NA; J: TRBJ2-1; D: TRBD2; V: TRBV27; DNA: TGTGCCAGCAAATCCCATCTCGGGACTAGCCCTTGGAATGAGCAGTTCTTC; CDR3: CASKSHLGTSPWNEQFF
size: NA; J: TRBJ2-7; D: TRBD2; V: TRBV7-9; DNA: TGTGCCAGCAGCTCTTCCGGGACTAGCCTCGAGCAGTACTTC; CDR3: CASSSSGTSLEQYF
size: NA; J: TRBJ2-7; D: TRBD2; V: TRBV4-3; DNA: TGCGCCAGCAGCCAAGTACTAGCGGGGATGGACGAGCAGTACTTC; CDR3: CASSQVLAGMDEQYF
size: NA; J: TRBJ2-7; D: TRBD2; V: TRBV9; DNA: TGTGCCAGCAGCGACGGACTAGCGGGTCCGCTCGAGCAGTACTTC; CDR3: CASSDGLAGPLEQYF
size: NA; J: TRBJ2-1; D: TRBD2; V: TRBV5-1; DNA: TGCGCCAGCGGAAAAGATCTAGCGGACAATGAGCAGTTCTTC; CDR3: CASGKDLADNEQFF
size: NA; J: TRBJ2-5; D: NA; V: TRBV6-1; DNA: TGTGCCAGCAGTGTTTTGGGGGCTGGTGGGGGCCTCCAAGAGACCCAGTACTTC; CDR3: CASSVLGAGGGLQETQYF
size: NA; J: TRBJ2-7; D: TRBD2; V: TRBV6-2/TRBV6-3; DNA: TGTGCCAGCAGTTGGGGGGGACCCGAGCAGTACTTC; CDR3: CASSWGGPEQYF
size: NA; J: TRBJ1-1; D: NA; V: TRBV19; DNA: TGTGCCAGTATCTCTACGACAGGTTACTCCATGAACACTGAAGCTTTCTTT; CDR3: CASISTTGYSMNTEAFF
size: NA; J: TRBJ2-3; D: TRBD2; V: TRBV11-2; DNA: TGTGCCAGCAGCTTACTCAGCGGGGGTGGCACAGATACGCAGTATTTT; CDR3: CASSLLSGGGTDTQYF
size: NA; J: TRBJ2-1; D: TRBD2; V: TRBV3-1/TRBV3-2; DNA: TGTGCCAGCAGCCAAATGGGACTAGCGGGAAATGAGCAGTTCTTC; CDR3: CASSQMGLAGNEQFF
size: NA; J: TRBJ1-3; D: NA; V: TRBV5-4; DNA: TGTGCCAGCAGCTTAGCCGGGGGAGGACAAAACACCATATATTTT; CDR3: CASSLAGGGQNTIYF
size: few; J: TRBJ2-4; D: NA; V: TRBV28; DNA: TGTGCCAGCAGTTCCGTTGGGGGGGCCAAAAACATTCAGTACTTC; CDR3: CASSSVGGAKNIQYF
size: NA; J: TRBJ2-7; D: TRBD2; V: TRBV9; DNA: TGTGCCAGCAGCGTTTCTAGCGGGGGGGCCTACGAGCAGTACTTC; CDR3: CASSVSSGGAYEQYF
size: few; J: TRBJ2-1; D: TRBD2; V: TRBV4-3; DNA: TGCGCCAGCAGCCAAGATATAGCGGGATCTTTGGACAATGAGCAGTTCTTC; CDR3: CASSQDIAGSLDNEQFF
size: NA; J: TRBJ2-4; D: TRBD2; V: TRBV29-1; DNA: TGCAGCGCCCGGGGGGATATAGCCAAAAACATTCAGTACTTC; CDR3: CSARGDIAKNIQYF
size: NA; J: TRBJ2-1; D: TRBD2; V: TRBV20-1; DNA: TGCAGTGCTAGTAACCTAGCGGGAGGGTACAATGAGCAGTTCTTC; CDR3: CSASNLAGGYNEQFF
size: NA; J: TRBJ2-2; D: NA; V: TRBV19; DNA: TGTGCCAGTAGCTCCACTTGGGGCAACACCGGGGAGCTGTTTTTT; CDR3: CASSSTWGNTGELFF
size: NA; J: TRBJ2-1; D: TRBD2; V: TRBV24-1; DNA: TGTGCCACCAGTACGACTAGCGGGAGCCCAACCTACAATGAGCAGTTCTTC; CDR3: CATSTTSGSPTYNEQFF
size: few; J: TRBJ2-6; D: TRBD2; V: TRBV3-1/TRBV3-2; DNA: TGTGCCAGCAGCCTAAGCGGGGCCGGGGCCAACGTCCTGACTTTC; CDR3: CASSLSGAGANVLTF
size: NA; J: TRBJ2-1; D: TRBD2; V: TRBV3-1/TRBV3-2; DNA: TGTGCCAGCAGCGCCCGACTAGCGGGAGATGATGAGCAGTTCTTC; CDR3: CASSARLAGDDEQFF
size: NA; J: TRBJ2-2; D: NA; V: TRBV18; DNA: TGTGCCAGCTCACCACAGAGCGCCGGGGAGCTGTTTTTT; CDR3: CASSPQSAGELFF
size: few; J: TRBJ2-1; D: TRBD2; V: TRBV6-5; DNA: TGTGCCAGCAGGTTAGCGGGAGGAAGGGAGCAGTTCTTC; CDR3: CASRLAGGREQFF
size: NA; J: TRBJ2-3; D: NA; V: TRBV7-2; DNA: TGTGCCAGCAGCTTAGCGCAGTCTCAGTACACAGATACGCAGTATTTT; CDR3: CASSLAQSQYTDTQYF
size: NA; J: TRBJ2-3; D: TRBD2; V: TRBV4-1; DNA: TGCGCCAGCAGCCAAGATCTTCTCAGCGGGAGGATGGCAGATACGCAGTATTTT; CDR3: CASSQDLLSGRMADTQYF
size: NA; J: TRBJ2-2; D: NA; V: TRBV24-1; DNA: TGTGCCACCAGTGAGCAGGGATGGACCGGGGAGCTGTTTTTT; CDR3: CATSEQGWTGELFF
size: NA; J: TRBJ2-7; D: TRBD2; V: TRBV5-4; DNA: TGTGCCAGCAGCGCCCGACTAGCGGGAGGAAACGAGCAGTACTTC; CDR3: CASSARLAGGNEQYF
size: NA; J: TRBJ1-1; D: TRBD1; V: TRBV6-5; DNA: TGTGCCAGCAGTTACTCGACCCAGGGGGCTAACACTGAAGCTTTCTTT; CDR3: CASSYSTQGANTEAFF
size: medium-sized; J: TRBJ1-3; D: NA; V: TRBV28; DNA: TGTGCCAGCCAACAGGGCATCTCTGGAAACACCATATATTTT; CDR3: CASQQGISGNTIYF
size: NA; J: TRBJ2-7; D: NA; V: TRBV7-2; DNA: TGTGCCAGCAGCTTAGCCCCCCAGGGTGAATACGAGCAGTACTTC; CDR3: CASSLAPQGEYEQYF
size: NA; J: TRBJ2-7; D: TRBD1; V: TRBV15; DNA: TGTGCCACCAGCAGAGAGACAGGGCTTGGTTCCTACGAGCAGTACTTC; CDR3: CATSRETGLGSYEQYF
size: NA; J: TRBJ2-2; D: TRBD1; V: TRBV7-2; DNA: TGTGCCAGCAGCGCCAACAGGGGGCTAAACACCGGGGAGCTGTTTTTT; CDR3: CASSANRGLNTGELFF
size: NA; J: TRBJ2-1; D: TRBD2; V: TRBV30; DNA: TGTGCCTGGAGTGTGGGGGGGGCCTACAATGAGCAGTTCTTC; CDR3: CAWSVGGAYNEQFF
size: NA; J: TRBJ2-1; D: TRBD1; V: TRBV6-5; DNA: TGTGCCAGCAGGGCCAGGGGGAGCTCCTACAATGAGCAGTTCTTC; CDR3: CASRARGSSYNEQFF
size: NA; J: TRBJ1-1; D: TRBD1; V: TRBV15; DNA: TGTGCCACCAGCACTGGACAGGGAAGGACTGAAGCTTTCTTT; CDR3: CATSTGQGRTEAFF
size: NA; J: TRBJ2-3; D: TRBD2; V: TRBV19; DNA: TGTGCCAGTAGTATCCTAGCGGGGGGAGGTGATACGCAGTATTTT; CDR3: CASSILAGGGDTQYF
size: once; J: TRBJ2-7; D: NA; V: TRBV7-2; DNA: TGTGCCAGCAGCTTAGGACACCCCTTTGAGTACGAGCAGTACTTC; CDR3: CASSLGHPFEYEQYF
size: NA; J: TRBJ2-3; D: TRBD2; V: TRBV7-2; DNA: TGTGCCAGCAGCGCAATTCCCGGGACTAGCGGGAGGGCCGGAGATACGCAGTATTTT; CDR3: CASSAIPGTSGRAGDTQYF
size: NA; J: TRBJ1-2; D: NA; V: TRBV27; DNA: TGTGCCAGCAGTCCGACGGGATCAAGCTTCGGTAACTATGGCTACACCTTC; CDR3: CASSPTGSSFGNYGYTF
size: NA; J: TRBJ1-5; D: NA; V: TRBV4-1; DNA: TGCGCCAGCAGCCTCCTTGGTAGCGGGGCGGGCAATCAGCCCCAGCATTTT; CDR3: CASSLLGSGAGNQPQHF
size: NA; J: TRBJ1-1; D: NA; V: TRBV7-2; DNA: TGTGCCAGCAGCTTCAGGGTGGACACTGAAGCTTTCTTT; CDR3: CASSFRVDTEAFF
size: NA; J: TRBJ2-1; D: NA; V: TRBV3-1/TRBV3-2; DNA: TGTGCCAGCAGCCAAGCCGGGGGAATGGACAATGAGCAGTTCTTC; CDR3: CASSQAGGMDNEQFF